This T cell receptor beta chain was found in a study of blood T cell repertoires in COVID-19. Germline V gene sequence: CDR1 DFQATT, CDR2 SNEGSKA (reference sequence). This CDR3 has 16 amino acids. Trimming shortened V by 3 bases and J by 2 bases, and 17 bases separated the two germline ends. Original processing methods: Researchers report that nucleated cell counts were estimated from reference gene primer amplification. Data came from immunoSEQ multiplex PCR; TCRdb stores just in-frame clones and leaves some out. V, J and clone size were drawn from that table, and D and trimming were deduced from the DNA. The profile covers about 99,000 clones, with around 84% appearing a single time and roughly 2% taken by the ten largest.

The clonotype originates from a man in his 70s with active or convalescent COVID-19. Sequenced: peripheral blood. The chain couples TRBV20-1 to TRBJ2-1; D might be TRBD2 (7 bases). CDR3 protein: CSASPLRGGPYNEQFF. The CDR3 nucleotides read TGCAGTGCTAGTCCCCTACGCGGGGGCCCCTACAATGAGCAGTTCTTC.